This TCR beta chain was captured in a study of T cell repertoires in cytomegalovirus infection. Study-level background: Both a matching HLA type and CMV infection were indicated by public TCR beta signatures. Regarding the study as a whole: In two of eight donors, the top clonotype was HLA-C-restricted CMV-specific. Summed frequency of public TCR beta families distinguished CMV carriers with the relevant HLA.

This CDR3 comprises 15 residues. The germline V gene has CDR1 MNHNS and CDR2 SASEGT. V dropped 5 bases and J dropped 8 bases, with 21 bases sitting between them. This clonotype was counted at least ten times. What it binds is not known. TCRdb recomputed calls from the reads with MiXCR, one row per CDR3 protein. Here the sample spans nearly 450,000 distinct CDR3 sequences, roughly 31% being singletons. The chain carries TRBV6-1 and TRBJ1-2, with D unclear. The receptor comes from a human donor in good health (CMV status not recorded). Some clones in this sample may be carry-over from other donors' samples. What was sequenced was PBMCs. The CDR3 DNA follows: TGTGCCAGCAGTTATGCGGACGTATTTAAGGAGGGCTACACCTTC. Translating it yields CASSYADVFKEGYTF.